Listed here are 6 T cell receptor beta chains from one sample, sequenced in a study of T cell changes during pregnancy in multiple sclerosis. Measured with immunoSEQ multiplex PCR; TCRdb has only the in-frame clones, and not every one. The sample includes some 100,000 clones, approximately 94% of them seen just once. Sequencing used peripheral blood, obtained before pregnancy. Receptor source: a female donor with multiple sclerosis, enrolled in a pregnancy study.

The chain links TRBV28 to TRBJ1-2; 9 bases are a match to TRBD1. The CDR3 covers 15 residues. The germline V gene has CDR1 MDHEN and CDR2 SYDVKM. J was trimmed by 6 bases and V by 10 bases; bases with no gene match: 15. The CDR3 DNA reads TGTGCCACCCACCCCGCACAGGGGGCTCCACATGGCTACACCTTC. Its protein product is CATHPAQGAPHGYTF.

V is TRBV6-4 and J is TRBJ2-7; 8 nucleotides match TRBD1. Germline CDR1 MRHNA, CDR2 SNTAGT. The CDR3 contains 15 residues. The V segment lost 3 bases and the J segment 0 bases; nucleotides outside the gene matches: 4. The CDR3 region has the DNA TGTGCCAGCAGTGAATACCAGGGGGCCTCCTACGAGCAGTACTTC. This gives the protein CASSEYQGASYEQYF.

The CDR3 is CASSLEPGNSYEQYF. In DNA, the CDR3 is TGCGCCAGCAGCTTAGAACCAGGGAACTCCTACGAGCAGTACTTC. The rearrangement joins TRBV5-1 to TRBJ2-7; D might be TRBD1 (5 bases). CDR3 length: 15 residues. V lost 2 bases to trimming and J lost 0 bases, with 12 bases between them. Per germline, CDR1 SGHRS and CDR2 YFSETQ.

The chain carries TRBV11-2 and TRBJ1-2; D possibly corresponds to TRBD1 (6 bases). From germline, CDR1 is SGHAT and CDR2 FQNNGV. This CDR3 is 14 amino acids long. V lost 4 bases and J lost 9, with 18 bases in between. The CDR3 region is CASSSRGKGMRYTF. DNA of the CDR3: TGTGCCAGCAGCTCGAGGGGGAAAGGAATGCGCTACACCTTC. Drawing the rest from reference TRBV11-2 and TRBJ1-2, the complete variable domain is EAGVAQSPRYKIIEKRQSVAFWCNPISGHATLYWYQQILGQGPKLLIQFQNNGVVDDSQLPKDRFSAERLKGVDSTLKIQPAKLEDSAVYLCASSSRGKGMRYTFGSGTRLTVV.

This clone has just a few counts. The V and J genes are TRBV19 and TRBJ2-7, with 14 bases aligning to TRBD2. Germline assignment: CDR1 LNHDA and CDR2 SQIVND (reference sequence). The CDR3 runs to 16 residues. After removal of 5 bases from V and 0 bases from J, the junction contained 3 bases not matched to a gene. This CDR3 is CASSRLAGGSSYEQYF. DNA of the CDR3: TGTGCCAGTAGTCGACTAGCGGGAGGGAGCTCCTACGAGCAGTACTTC.

This chain joins TRBV5-1 and TRBJ1-1, with D hard to call. Trimming shortened V by 2 bases and J by 5 bases, and 7 bases separated the two germline ends. This CDR3 is built from 12 residues. The V gene's germline CDR1 is SGHRS and CDR2 YFSETQ. The DNA of the CDR3 is TGCGCCAGCAGCTTAAGCGTAACTGAAGCTTTCTTT. Residues: CASSLSVTEAFF.